This T cell receptor (beta chain) comes out of a study of PD-1 blockade in mismatch repair-deficient tumors. Study-level points and caveats: Tumor-resident clones, often absent from pretreatment blood, expanded after pembrolizumab and then contracted.

CDR3 size: 13 residues. Germline trimming cut 3 bases from V and 9 bases from J; bases unmatched to any gene: 9. Germline CDR1 and CDR2: GTSNPN and SVGIG (reference sequence). The repertoire was sequenced with immunoSEQ multiplex PCR; TCRdb's copy has only in-frame clones and lacks some. The table includes about 22,000 clones, 70% to 90% detected once. Comment on this clone: The antigen is unknown.

This chain connects TRBV30 to TRBJ2-5; TRBD2 matches at 8 bases. Sequences were derived from peripheral blood, sampled 2 weeks after starting pembrolizumab. This TCR was recovered from an adult with mismatch repair-deficient cancer. The CDR3, as DNA: TGTGCCTGGAGCGGAGAACGGGGGGGGTCCCAGTACTTC. Protein: CAWSGERGGSQYF.